This TCR beta chain was sequenced during a study of T cell repertoires in cytomegalovirus infection. Overall study results and limits: Totalled public TCR beta family frequency picked out people who carried CMV plus the relevant HLA. CMV-specific TCR beta clonotypes restricted by HLA-C dominated the ex vivo response.

Germline CDR1 SGHTA, CDR2 FQGNSA. The CDR3 totals 16 residues. V shed 1 base and J shed 3 bases, with 12 bases lying between them. TCRdb called the reads again in MiXCR, with one record for every CDR3 protein. The sample shows 200,000 to 250,000 distinct CDR3 sequences, approximately 22% of them seen only once. In the case of this clonotype: The antigen remains undetermined. This clone may be a read error of a much larger clone one base away.

The sequence derives from a human donor in good health (CMV status not recorded). Some clones in this sample may be carry-over from other donors' samples. V gene TRBV7-2 combines with J gene TRBJ2-2; D gene unclear. Sequencing input: CD8+ T cells from PBMCs. DNA of the CDR3: TGTGCCAGCAGCTTAGAGTTGTGGGTCGACACCGGGGAGCTGTTTTTT. It yields the protein CASSLELWVDTGELFF.